This TCR beta chain was observed in a study of T cell changes during pregnancy in multiple sclerosis. TCRdb's table, derived via immunoSEQ multiplex PCR, lists solely in-frame clones and lacks some. Counted here are over 70,000 clones, roughly 91% occurring once; the ten biggest clones make up around 4%. The material sequenced was peripheral blood, taken in the first trimester of pregnancy. The source of this sequence is a female donor with multiple sclerosis, enrolled in a pregnancy study.

CDR3 amino acids: CASSPPAVSGNTIYF. DNA of the CDR3: TGTGCCAGCTCACCACCGGCAGTCTCTGGAAACACCATATATTTT. This chain connects TRBV18 to TRBJ1-3, with D unclear. In germline, CDR1 is KGHSH, CDR2 LQKENI. This CDR3 has 15 amino acids. V lost 0 bases, J lost 0 bases, and 6 bases lay in between.